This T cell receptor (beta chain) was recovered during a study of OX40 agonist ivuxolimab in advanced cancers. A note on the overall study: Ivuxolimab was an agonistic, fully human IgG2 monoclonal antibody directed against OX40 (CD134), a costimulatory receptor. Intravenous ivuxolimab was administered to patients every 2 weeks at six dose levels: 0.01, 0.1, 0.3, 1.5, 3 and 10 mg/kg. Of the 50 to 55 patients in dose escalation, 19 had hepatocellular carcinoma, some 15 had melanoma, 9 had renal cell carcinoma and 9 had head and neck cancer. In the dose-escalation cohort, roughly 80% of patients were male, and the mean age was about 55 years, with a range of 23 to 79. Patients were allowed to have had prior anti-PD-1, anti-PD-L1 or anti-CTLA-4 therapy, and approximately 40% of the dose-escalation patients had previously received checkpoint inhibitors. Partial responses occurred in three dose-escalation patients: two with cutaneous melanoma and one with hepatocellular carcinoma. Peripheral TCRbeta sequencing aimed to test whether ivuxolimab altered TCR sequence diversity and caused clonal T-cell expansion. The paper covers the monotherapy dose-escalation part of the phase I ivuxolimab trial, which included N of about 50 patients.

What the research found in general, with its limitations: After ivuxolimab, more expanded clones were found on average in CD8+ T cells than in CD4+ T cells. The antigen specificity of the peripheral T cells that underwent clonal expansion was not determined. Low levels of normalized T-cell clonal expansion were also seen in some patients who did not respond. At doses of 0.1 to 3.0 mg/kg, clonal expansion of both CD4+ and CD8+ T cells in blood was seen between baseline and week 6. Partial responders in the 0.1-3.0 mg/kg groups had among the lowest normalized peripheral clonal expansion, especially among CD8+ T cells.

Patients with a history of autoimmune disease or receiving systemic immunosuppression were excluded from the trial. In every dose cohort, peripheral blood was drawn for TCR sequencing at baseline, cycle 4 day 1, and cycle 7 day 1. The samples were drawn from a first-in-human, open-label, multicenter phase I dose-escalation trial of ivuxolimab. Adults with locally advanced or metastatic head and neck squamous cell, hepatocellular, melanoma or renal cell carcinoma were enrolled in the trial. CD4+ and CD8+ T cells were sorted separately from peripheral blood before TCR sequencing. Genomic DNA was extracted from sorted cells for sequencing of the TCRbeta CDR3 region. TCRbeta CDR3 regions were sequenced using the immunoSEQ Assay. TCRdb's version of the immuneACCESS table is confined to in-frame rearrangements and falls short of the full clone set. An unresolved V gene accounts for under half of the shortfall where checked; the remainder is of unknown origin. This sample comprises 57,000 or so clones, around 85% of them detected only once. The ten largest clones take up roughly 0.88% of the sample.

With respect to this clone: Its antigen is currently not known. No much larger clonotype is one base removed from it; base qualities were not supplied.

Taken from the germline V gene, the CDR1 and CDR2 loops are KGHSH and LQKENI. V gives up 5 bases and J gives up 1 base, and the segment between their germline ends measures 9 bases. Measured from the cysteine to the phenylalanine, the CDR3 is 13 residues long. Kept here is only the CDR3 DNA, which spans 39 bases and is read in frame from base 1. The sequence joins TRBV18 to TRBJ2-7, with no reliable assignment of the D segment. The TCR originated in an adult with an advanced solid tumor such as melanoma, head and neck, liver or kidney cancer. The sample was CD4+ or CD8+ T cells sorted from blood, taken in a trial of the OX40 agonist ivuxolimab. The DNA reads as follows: TGTGCCAGCTCAACGGAAGGGTCCTACGAGCAGTACTTC. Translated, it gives CASSTEGSYEQYF.